The T cell receptor beta chain under discussion was sequenced for a study of shared clonotypes between healthy human individuals. Study observations and caveats: The small donor group covered limited genetic and exposure diversity. The study generally estimated greater richness for naive than memory subsets.

This CDR3 is 14 amino acids long. The V gene's germline CDR1 is MNHEY and CDR2 SVGAGI. V dropped 3 bases and J dropped 3 bases, with 9 bases sitting between them. As regards this clone: Its antigen is still unknown.

Profiled with immunoSEQ multiplex PCR; TCRdb holds only in-frame clones, not every one. The profile shows under 300,000 clones, approximately 65% of them singletons. V usage is TRBV6-5 and J usage is TRBJ1-5; tentative D call: TRBD1 (5 bases). This receptor was taken from a man aged 25-45 years in good health. The sequenced material came from memory CD4+ T cells sorted from blood. Documented subset: CD45RA-negative fraction. The CDR3 region has the DNA TGTGCCAGCAGTTATCAACAGGACAATCAGCCCCAGCATTTT. This codes for CASSYQQDNQPQHF.